This TCR beta chain was captured by sequencing in a study of graft-versus-host responses after intestinal transplantation. In the study overall: Induction using anti-thymocyte globulin, followed by tacrolimus and steroids for roughly 3 years, was given to all recipients. Regarding the study as a whole: Patients who carried graft-donor T cell macrochimerism also had high graft-versus-host to host-versus-graft clonal ratios in their allografts. Recipient marrow held GvH clones, some first seen in ileum or blood.

For this clone: Its antigen remains unknown.

Germline CDR1 and CDR2: WSHSY and SAAADI. The CDR3 has 15 amino acids. V lost 6 bases and J lost 0; bases outside the gene matches: 3. Produced via immunoSEQ multiplex PCR; TCRdb's table is partial and in-frame only. The sample has tens of thousands of clones, roughly 90% seen once; the top ten hold around 0.11%. This receptor was taken from a human donor who received an intestinal transplant. The input for sequencing was unstimulated CD4+ T cells sorted from spleen or lymph node cells, taken before intestinal transplant. The genes are TRBV10-2 and TRBJ1-3, with 9 bases aligning to TRBD1. CDR3 DNA sequence: TGCGCCAGCAGAAAGACAGGGGGCTCTGGAAACACCATATATTTT. It specifies CASRKTGGSGNTIYF.